This T cell receptor (beta chain) originates from a study of cytomegalovirus exposure and HLA in healthy donors. Study-level findings and limits: Compared with the approximately 680-donor mean, an Asian-associated ancestry cluster reportedly had fewer N-insertions, according to a later analysis. HLA alleles showed associations with 16,951 TCR beta sequences in a later analysis, at a 0.05 false discovery rate.

In the case of this clone: The antigen remains undetermined.

The V end lost 3 bases, the J end lost 2 bases, and 24 bases lay between the germline ends. Germline CDR1 is SGDLS and CDR2 is YYNGEE. The CDR3 has 19 residues. PCR used 60 Vbeta primers and 13 Jbeta primers. Authors' processing steps: A follow-up analysis tallied 60 million to 85 million unique TCR beta chains, approximately 10 million shared. Sequencing was performed with immunoSEQ multiplex PCR; in TCRdb, only in-frame clones are kept and a portion is missing. V, J and clone size were drawn from that table, and D and trimming were deduced from the DNA. The sample yields approximately 83,000 clones, 80% seen once.

Sequencing was performed on PBMCs. This chain uses TRBV9 with TRBJ1-3; no definite D call. This receptor was obtained from a man younger than 30 in good health and CMV-seronegative. This chain's CDR3 is CASSAQISVRAGAGNTIYF. The CDR3 DNA follows: TGTGCCAGCAGCGCCCAGATTTCTGTCCGGGCCGGGGCTGGAAACACCATATATTTT.